Reported below is one T cell receptor (beta chain). Assay used: immunoSEQ multiplex PCR; TCRdb lists only in-frame clones, some missing. The table shows roughly 60,000 clones, with about nine tenths occurring only once. This entry comes from a study of T cell changes during pregnancy in multiple sclerosis. The CDR3 extends over 16 amino acids. Trimming removed 2 bases from V and 5 bases from J; junction bases left unmatched: 7. Per germline, CDR1 MDHEN and CDR2 SYDVKM. The V and J genes are TRBV28 and TRBJ2-4; TRBD2 agrees at 9 bases. The receptor comes from a female donor with multiple sclerosis, enrolled in a pregnancy study. Material: CD4+ T cells from peripheral blood mononuclear cells, obtained in the first trimester of pregnancy. The CDR3 DNA follows: TGTGCCAGCAGTTTACTGGCGGGAGGGCCTGAAAACATTCAGTACTTC. As protein: CASSLLAGGPENIQYF.